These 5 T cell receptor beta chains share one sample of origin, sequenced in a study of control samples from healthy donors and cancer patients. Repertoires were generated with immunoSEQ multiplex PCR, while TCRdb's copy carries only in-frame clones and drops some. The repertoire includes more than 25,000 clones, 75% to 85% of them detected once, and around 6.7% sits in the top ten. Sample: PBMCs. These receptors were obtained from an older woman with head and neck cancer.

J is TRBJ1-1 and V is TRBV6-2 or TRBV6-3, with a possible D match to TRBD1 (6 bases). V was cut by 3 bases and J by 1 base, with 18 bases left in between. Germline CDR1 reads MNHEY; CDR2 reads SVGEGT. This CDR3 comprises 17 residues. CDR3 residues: CASSYPGTGHPNTEAFF. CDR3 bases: TGTGCCAGCAGTTATCCGGGAACGGGACACCCGAACACTGAAGCTTTCTTT.

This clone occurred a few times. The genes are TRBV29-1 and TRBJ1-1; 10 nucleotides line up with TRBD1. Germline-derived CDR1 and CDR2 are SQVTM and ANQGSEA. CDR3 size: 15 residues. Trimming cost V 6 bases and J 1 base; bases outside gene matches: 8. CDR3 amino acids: CSVTGTGARNTEAFF. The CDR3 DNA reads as TGCAGCGTGACCGGGACAGGGGCCCGGAACACTGAAGCTTTCTTT.

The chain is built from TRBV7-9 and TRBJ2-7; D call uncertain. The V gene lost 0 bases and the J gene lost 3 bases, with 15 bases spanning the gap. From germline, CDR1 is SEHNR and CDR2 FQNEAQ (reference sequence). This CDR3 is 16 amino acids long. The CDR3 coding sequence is TGTGCCAGCAGCTTAGCTGTCACAGCCACCGACTACGAGCAGTACTTC. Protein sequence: CASSLAVTATDYEQYF.

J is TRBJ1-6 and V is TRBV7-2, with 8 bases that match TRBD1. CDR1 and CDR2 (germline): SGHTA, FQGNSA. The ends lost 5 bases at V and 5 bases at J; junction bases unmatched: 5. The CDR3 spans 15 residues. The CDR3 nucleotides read TGTGCCAGCAGCGCGGACAGGGACCATAATTCACCCCTCCACTTT. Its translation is CASSADRDHNSPLHF.

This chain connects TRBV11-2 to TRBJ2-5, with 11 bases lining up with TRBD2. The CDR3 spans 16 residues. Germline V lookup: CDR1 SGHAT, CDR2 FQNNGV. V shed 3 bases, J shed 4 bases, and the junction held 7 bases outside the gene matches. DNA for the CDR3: TGTGCCAGCAGCTTTAGCGGGGGGGGGAATCGAGAGACCCAGTACTTC. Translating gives CASSFSGGGNRETQYF.